The rows below give T cell receptor beta chains drawn from one sample of a study of glioma-infiltrating T cells after dendritic cell vaccination. The repertoire was sequenced with immunoSEQ multiplex PCR; TCRdb's copy has only in-frame clones and lacks some. The data show about 82,000 clones, around 83% seen once. Sequences were derived from blood, sampled after dendritic cell vaccination. The source is a human donor with glioblastoma. CDR3s include the opening cysteine and the closing phenylalanine or tryptophan. D genes are given only for firm matches. Some rows mark clone size as missing; the rest say once, few, many or name a class of expanded clone.

J gene: TRBJ2-1
D gene: TRBD1
V gene: TRBV5-1
clone size: NA
CDR3 DNA: TGCGCCAGCAGCTTAGGGACAGGGCTGTGGAATGAGCAGTTCTTC
CDR3 protein: CASSLGTGLWNEQFF

J gene: TRBJ1-2
D gene: TRBD1
V gene: TRBV7-9
clone size: few
CDR3 DNA: TGTGCCAGCAGCCAGGGGTCGCAGGGGGGAGGCTACACCTTC
CDR3 protein: CASSQGSQGGGYTF

J gene: TRBJ2-7
D gene: NA
V gene: TRBV6-5
clone size: NA
CDR3 DNA: TGTGCCAGCTTGTCTAATCGCTACGAGCAGTACTTC
CDR3 protein: CASLSNRYEQYF

J gene: TRBJ2-2
D gene: TRBD1
V gene: TRBV5-1
clone size: once
CDR3 DNA: TGCGCCAGCAGCTTGGCCAGGGGGCCCGGGGAGCTGTTTTTT
CDR3 protein: CASSLARGPGELFF

J gene: TRBJ1-6
D gene: NA
V gene: TRBV11-3
clone size: NA
CDR3 DNA: TGTGCCAGCAGCCCGGACAGCCATTCACCCCTCCACTTT
CDR3 protein: CASSPDSHSPLHF

J gene: TRBJ2-2
D gene: NA
V gene: TRBV27
clone size: few
CDR3 DNA: TGTGCCAGCAGTTTACGGGTAGGCTGGGTCTCCGGGGAGCTGTTTTTT
CDR3 protein: CASSLRVGWVSGELFF

J gene: TRBJ1-5
D gene: NA
V gene: TRBV10-3
clone size: NA
CDR3 DNA: TGTGCCACGGGGGATCTCTATCAGCCCCAGCATTTT
CDR3 protein: CATGDLYQPQHF

J gene: TRBJ1-3
D gene: NA
V gene: TRBV11-2
clone size: NA
CDR3 DNA: TGTGCCAGCAGCTTAGTCCGTGGACTAGAAGGAAACACCATATATTTT
CDR3 protein: CASSLVRGLEGNTIYF

J gene: TRBJ1-6
D gene: NA
V gene: TRBV6-4
clone size: NA
CDR3 DNA: TGTGCCAGCAGTGAGAGGGTTTTTAATTCACCCCTCCACTTT
CDR3 protein: CASSERVFNSPLHF

J gene: TRBJ1-2
D gene: NA
V gene: TRBV7-2
clone size: NA
CDR3 DNA: TGTGCCAGCAGCCAAAACAGGGACGCGTATGGCTACACCTTC
CDR3 protein: CASSQNRDAYGYTF

J gene: TRBJ2-1
D gene: TRBD2
V gene: TRBV4-2
clone size: NA
CDR3 DNA: TGTGCCAGCAGCCAAGAAGGTTGGGACTATCAGGCAGGTGAGCAGTTCTTC
CDR3 protein: CASSQEGWDYQAGEQFF

J gene: TRBJ1-6
D gene: TRBD1
V gene: TRBV9
clone size: NA
CDR3 DNA: TGTGCCAGCAGCATAGTCGGGAGGACAGGGGAGGGGGATTCACCCCTCCACTTT
CDR3 protein: CASSIVGRTGEGDSPLHF

J gene: TRBJ1-1
D gene: NA
V gene: TRBV5-1
clone size: NA
CDR3 DNA: TGCGCCAGCCTACCACAGGGCGGCACTGAAGCTTTCTTT
CDR3 protein: CASLPQGGTEAFF

J gene: TRBJ1-1
D gene: TRBD1
V gene: TRBV11-1
clone size: NA
CDR3 DNA: TGTGCCAGCAGTCCGAACAGGGGGTCAAACACTGAAGCTTTCTTT
CDR3 protein: CASSPNRGSNTEAFF

J gene: TRBJ1-2
D gene: TRBD1
V gene: TRBV10-3
clone size: NA
CDR3 DNA: TGTGCCATCAGTGAGGGACAGGGGTATGGCTACACCTTC
CDR3 protein: CAISEGQGYGYTF

J gene: TRBJ2-1
D gene: TRBD1
V gene: TRBV28
clone size: NA
CDR3 DNA: TGTGCCAGCAGTTTCGACAGGGGAGGAATGAAGTTCTTC
CDR3 protein: CASSFDRGGMKFF

J gene: TRBJ1-1
D gene: NA
V gene: TRBV5-1
clone size: NA
CDR3 DNA: TGCGCCAGCAGCTTGATATCAGGGAACACTGAAGCTTTCTTT
CDR3 protein: CASSLISGNTEAFF

J gene: TRBJ2-2
D gene: NA
V gene: TRBV27
clone size: NA
CDR3 DNA: TGTGCCAGCAGTTTTACAGCAACGAACACCGGGGAGCTGTTTTTT
CDR3 protein: CASSFTATNTGELFF

J gene: TRBJ1-1
D gene: TRBD1
V gene: TRBV7-3
clone size: once
CDR3 DNA: TGTGCCAGCAGCTGGGACAGGGGCACTGAAGCTTTCTTT
CDR3 protein: CASSWDRGTEAFF

J gene: TRBJ2-1
D gene: TRBD1
V gene: TRBV7-8
clone size: NA
CDR3 DNA: TGTGCCAGCAAGGACGACAGGGAGTTGGCTGAGCAGTTCTTC
CDR3 protein: CASKDDRELAEQFF

J gene: TRBJ1-1
D gene: NA
V gene: TRBV19
clone size: NA
CDR3 DNA: TGTGCCACCCCCCCTTTAGCTTTCTTT
CDR3 protein: CATPPLAFF

J gene: TRBJ2-7
D gene: NA
V gene: TRBV4-1
clone size: NA
CDR3 DNA: TGCGCCAGCAGCCAAGATTCTATCGGCGGGGCGGGTGGACTCCTCTACGAGCAGTACTTC
CDR3 protein: CASSQDSIGGAGGLLYEQYF

J gene: TRBJ2-1
D gene: TRBD1
V gene: TRBV27
clone size: NA
CDR3 DNA: TGTGCCAGCAGTTTCCGTTTCCTGTCGGACAGGGGGGGGAATGAGCAGTTCTTC
CDR3 protein: CASSFRFLSDRGGNEQFF

J gene: TRBJ2-7
D gene: NA
V gene: TRBV6-1
clone size: NA
CDR3 DNA: TGTGCCAGCAGTGAATCGGGAGTCCTCTACGAGCAGTACTTC
CDR3 protein: CASSESGVLYEQYF

J gene: TRBJ1-1
D gene: TRBD1
V gene: TRBV29-1
clone size: NA
CDR3 DNA: TGCAGCGTTTTAGACAGGGCAAACACTGAAGCTTTCTTT
CDR3 protein: CSVLDRANTEAFF

J gene: TRBJ1-4
D gene: TRBD1
V gene: TRBV7-2
clone size: once
CDR3 DNA: TGTGCCAGCAGCTTAGGTCGGACAGGGGGGGAAAAACTGTTTTTT
CDR3 protein: CASSLGRTGGEKLFF

J gene: TRBJ2-3
D gene: TRBD2
V gene: TRBV12-5
clone size: once
CDR3 DNA: TGTGCTAGTGGTGAATTACTGAGCCCTCGACTAGCGGGGGTTCAAGATACGCAGTATTTT
CDR3 protein: CASGELLSPRLAGVQDTQYF

J gene: TRBJ1-3
D gene: NA
V gene: TRBV7-7
clone size: NA
CDR3 DNA: TGTGCTAGCAGCTTATCAAGGGGCGCTGGAAACACCATATATTTT
CDR3 protein: CASSLSRGAGNTIYF

J gene: TRBJ1-1
D gene: NA
V gene: TRBV12-5
clone size: NA
CDR3 DNA: TGTGCTAGTGGTTTGGTTGCGGTGGGGAACACTGAAGCTTTCTTT
CDR3 protein: CASGLVAVGNTEAFF

J gene: TRBJ2-3
D gene: NA
V gene: TRBV6-1
clone size: NA
CDR3 DNA: TGTGCCAGCAGTGATCTGGCAGGTGGGCCGACAGATACGCAGTATTTT
CDR3 protein: CASSDLAGGPTDTQYF

J gene: TRBJ2-5
D gene: TRBD2
V gene: TRBV5-1
clone size: NA
CDR3 DNA: TGCGCCAGCAGCTTGGGGTCTAGCGGGGGGGTCAGGGAGACCCAGTACTTC
CDR3 protein: CASSLGSSGGVRETQYF

J gene: TRBJ1-1
D gene: NA
V gene: TRBV7-7
clone size: NA
CDR3 DNA: TGTGCCAGCAGCTATCGACAGAACACTGAAGCTTTCTTT
CDR3 protein: CASSYRQNTEAFF

J gene: TRBJ2-7
D gene: TRBD1
V gene: TRBV29-1
clone size: NA
CDR3 DNA: TGCAGCGTTAGCCGGGACAGGGGCTACGAGCAGTACTTC
CDR3 protein: CSVSRDRGYEQYF

J gene: TRBJ2-3
D gene: NA
V gene: TRBV5-1
clone size: NA
CDR3 DNA: TGCGCCAGCAGCTTGGCGGGGGTGGATACGCAGTATTTT
CDR3 protein: CASSLAGVDTQYF

J gene: TRBJ2-1
D gene: NA
V gene: TRBV6-5
clone size: NA
CDR3 DNA: TGTGCCAGCAGTTACGGCAGGGTGGATGGGTTGGTTGAGCAGTTCTTC
CDR3 protein: CASSYGRVDGLVEQFF

J gene: TRBJ2-5
D gene: NA
V gene: TRBV7-6
clone size: NA
CDR3 DNA: TGTGCCAGCAGCCTTTCCGACGCACCGCTGGAGATGAAGACCCAGTACTTC
CDR3 protein: CASSLSDAPLEMKTQYF

J gene: TRBJ2-7
D gene: NA
V gene: TRBV7-9
clone size: NA
CDR3 DNA: TGTGCCAGCAGCCTAGCTGGGGGGAGCGAGCAGTACTTC
CDR3 protein: CASSLAGGSEQYF

J gene: TRBJ1-1
D gene: TRBD1
V gene: TRBV7-8
clone size: NA
CDR3 DNA: TGTGCCAGCAGCTTAGTCAGCCAGGGGGTTGGGGTGAACACTGAAGCTTTCTTT
CDR3 protein: CASSLVSQGVGVNTEAFF

J gene: TRBJ2-3
D gene: TRBD2
V gene: TRBV2
clone size: NA
CDR3 DNA: TGTGCCAGGGGGGGGACTAGCGATCTAAATACGCAGTATTTT
CDR3 protein: CARGGTSDLNTQYF

J gene: TRBJ1-2
D gene: TRBD1
V gene: TRBV6-1
clone size: NA
CDR3 DNA: TGTGCCAGCTCCCGGGACAGATTAACTAACTATGGCTACACCTTC
CDR3 protein: CASSRDRLTNYGYTF

J gene: TRBJ2-1
D gene: NA
V gene: TRBV10-2
clone size: NA
CDR3 DNA: TGCGCCAGCAGTGAGTCGACCGAGTGGGCGGGGAAGTTCTTC
CDR3 protein: CASSESTEWAGKFF

J gene: TRBJ1-1
D gene: NA
V gene: TRBV12-5
clone size: NA
CDR3 DNA: TGTGCTAGTGATGGAGGCACTGAAGCTTTCTTT
CDR3 protein: CASDGGTEAFF

J gene: TRBJ2-7
D gene: TRBD1
V gene: TRBV5-4
clone size: many
CDR3 DNA: TGTGCCAGCAGCTTCGAGGACAGGGGGAACCCCTACGAGCAGTACTTC
CDR3 protein: CASSFEDRGNPYEQYF

J gene: TRBJ1-5
D gene: TRBD1
V gene: TRBV19
clone size: few
CDR3 DNA: TGTGCCAGTAGTATCAGTAGTTTTGGGACAGGTGAAAATCAGCCCCAGCATTTT
CDR3 protein: CASSISSFGTGENQPQHF

J gene: TRBJ2-2
D gene: NA
V gene: TRBV7-2
clone size: NA
CDR3 DNA: TGTGCCAGCAGCGAACAGGGCCCCGGGGAGCTGTTTTTT
CDR3 protein: CASSEQGPGELFF